This entry is about one TCR beta chain. The entry originates in a study of blood T cell repertoires in COVID-19. Study-level information: In each case, the material was cDNA or gDNA derived from T cells, B-cell-depleted T cells, or PBMCs.

Those enrolled in Seattle joined during active infection and were followed longitudinally afterward. Trimming removed 2 bases from V and 7 bases from J; junction bases left unmatched: 7. The CDR3 is 15 residues long. Germline assignment: CDR1 MNHEY and CDR2 SVGEGT. How the authors handled the data: Amplification with reference gene primers provided the estimates of nucleated cell counts. Libraries were prepared by immunoSEQ multiplex PCR; TCRdb keeps only in-frame clonotypes and omits some of them. Clonal size and the V and J genes are those of that table, whereas D and trimming came from the DNA. The table includes around 70,000 clones, 80% to 95% detected once.

The material sequenced was peripheral blood. This receptor was identified in a man aged 45-65 years with COVID-19, enrolled during active disease. The chain recombines TRBV6-2 or TRBV6-3 with TRBJ2-2, with TRBD2 matching over 7 bases. This chain's CDR3 is CASSYIGEGSGELFF. CDR3 nucleotides: TGTGCCAGCAGTTACATCGGGGAGGGCAGCGGGGAGCTGTTTTTT.